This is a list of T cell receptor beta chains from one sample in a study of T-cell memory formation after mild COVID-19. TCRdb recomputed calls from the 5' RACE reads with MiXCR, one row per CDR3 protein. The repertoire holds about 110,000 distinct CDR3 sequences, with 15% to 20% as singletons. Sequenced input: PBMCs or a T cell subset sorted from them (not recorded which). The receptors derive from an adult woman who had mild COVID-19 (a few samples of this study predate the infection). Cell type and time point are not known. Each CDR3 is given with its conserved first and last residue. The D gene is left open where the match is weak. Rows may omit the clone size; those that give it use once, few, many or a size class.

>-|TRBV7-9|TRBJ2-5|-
TGTGCCAGCAGCGTATCAACGGACAGAAAAGAGACCCAGTACTTC
CASSVSTDRKETQYF
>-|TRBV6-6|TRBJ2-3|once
TGTGCCAGCAGTCGAGGGGGAGGGAGCACAGATACGCAGTATTTT
CASSRGGGSTDTQYF
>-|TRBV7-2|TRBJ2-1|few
TGTGCCAGCAGCGCCTTCTCGGGACTCAAGCCCCCTGAGCAGTTCTTC
CASSAFSGLKPPEQFF
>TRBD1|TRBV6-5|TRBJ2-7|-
TGTGCCAGCAGTTACACAGGGGGCCACTACGAGCAGTACTTC
CASSYTGGHYEQYF
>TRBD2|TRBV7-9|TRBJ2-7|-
TGTGCCAGCAGCCACGGGACTAACTACGAGCAGTACTTC
CASSHGTNYEQYF
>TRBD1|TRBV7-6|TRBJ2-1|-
TGTGCCAGCAGGATGACGACAGGGAGCTCCTACAATGAGCAGTTCTTC
CASRMTTGSSYNEQFF
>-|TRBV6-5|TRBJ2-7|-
TGTGCCAGCAGTTACTCGACGAGCGACGAGCAGTACTTC
CASSYSTSDEQYF
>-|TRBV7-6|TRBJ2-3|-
TGTGCCAGCAGCCTCTCCTTGGGGCTGGGCCTCACAGATACGCAGTATTTT
CASSLSLGLGLTDTQYF
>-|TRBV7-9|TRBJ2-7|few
TGTGCCAGCAGCTGGTCGGGCGGCTCCTACGAGCAGTACTTC
CASSWSGGSYEQYF
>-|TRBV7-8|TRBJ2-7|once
TGTGCCAGCAGCTTATTTTTGGCAGGCGACTCCTACGAGCAGTACTTC
CASSLFLAGDSYEQYF